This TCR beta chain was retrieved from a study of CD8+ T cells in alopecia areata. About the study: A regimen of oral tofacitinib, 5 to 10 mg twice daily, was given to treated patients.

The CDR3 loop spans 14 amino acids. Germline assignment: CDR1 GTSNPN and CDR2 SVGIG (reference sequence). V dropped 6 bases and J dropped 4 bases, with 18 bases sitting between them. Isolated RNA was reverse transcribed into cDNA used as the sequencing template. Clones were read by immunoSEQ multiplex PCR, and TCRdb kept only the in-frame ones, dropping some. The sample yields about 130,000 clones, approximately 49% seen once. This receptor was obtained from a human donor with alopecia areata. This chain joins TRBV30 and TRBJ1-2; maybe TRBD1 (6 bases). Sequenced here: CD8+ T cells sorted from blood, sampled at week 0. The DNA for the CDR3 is TGTGCCTGTCAACAGGGATGGGTAGGCTATGGCTACACCTTC. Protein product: CACQQGWVGYGYTF.